Presented here are 30 T cell receptor beta chains from one specimen sequenced in a study of cytomegalovirus exposure and HLA in healthy donors. Amplification used 60 Vbeta primers and 13 Jbeta primers. The data were produced by immunoSEQ multiplex PCR, yet TCRdb's version contains in-frame clones alone and is incomplete. The table shows 180,000 or so clones, with roughly 79% occurring only once. Sequencing input: PBMCs. All receptors come from a woman under 30 in good health and CMV-seropositive.

The chain carries TRBV5-4 and TRBJ2-5; 7 bases match TRBD2. CDR1 is SGHNT, CDR2 YYREEE, per germline (reference sequence). Trimming at V came to 4 bases and at J to 5 bases, leaving 8 bases not matched to a gene. CDR3 length equals 14 residues. CDR3 in amino acids: CASSPGGTTETQYF. CDR3 DNA sequence: TGTGCCAGCAGCCCGGGGGGAACCACGGAGACCCAGTACTTC.

This clone was counted only a few times. The chain uses TRBV7-9 and TRBJ1-2; D is perhaps TRBD1 (5 bases). Trimming pared 4 bases from V and 7 bases from J, leaving 19 bases between. Germline V gene sequence: CDR1 SEHNR, CDR2 FQNEAQ (reference sequence). The CDR3 totals 15 residues. The CDR3 bases are TGTGCCAGCAGCTCCTCAGGACAAGAAACTTCTGGCTACACCTTC. As protein: CASSSSGQETSGYTF.

The CDR3 protein is CASSRRAVDTQYF. For the CDR3, the DNA is TGTGCCAGCAGCCGGCGGGCGGTCGATACGCAGTATTTT. This sequence joins TRBV7-2 and TRBJ2-3; a possible D gene is TRBD2 (5 bases). V was shortened by 5 bases and J by 6 bases, with 12 bases between the two germline ends. The CDR3 is made up of 13 amino acids. The V gene's germline CDR1 is SGHTA and CDR2 FQGNSA.

This clone was seen just once. V usage is TRBV27 and J usage is TRBJ2-5; 9 bases are a match to TRBD2. Germline CDR1 reads MNHEY; CDR2 reads SMNVEV (reference sequence). This CDR3 contains 14 residues. Trimming at V came to 0 bases and at J to 8 bases, leaving 4 bases not matched to a gene. The chain's CDR3 is CASSLSGLARTQYF. The CDR3 bases are TGTGCCAGCAGTTTATCGGGACTAGCCCGTACCCAGTACTTC.

V and J are TRBV5-4 and TRBJ2-5; a possible D gene is TRBD2 (6 bases). There are 15 residues in the CDR3. Deletions cut 0 bases from V and 7 bases from J, with 16 bases between. Germline CDR1 is SGHNT and CDR2 is YYREEE (reference sequence). CDR3 sequence reads: CASSLGATNGGTQYF. DNA for the CDR3: TGTGCCAGCAGCTTGGGGGCCACCAACGGGGGGACCCAGTACTTC.

This chain joins TRBV11-2 and TRBJ2-7, with D maybe TRBD1 (6 bases). The CDR3 length is 15 residues. V was shortened by 5 bases and J by 1 base, with 15 bases between the two germline ends. Per the germline V gene, CDR1 is SGHAT and CDR2 is FQNNGV. The CDR3 bases are TGTGCCAGCAGCCTGCGGACAGAACTTTCCTACGAGCAGTACTTC. The encoded protein is CASSLRTELSYEQYF. The variable domain in full, with the rest retrieved from reference TRBV11-2 and TRBJ2-7, is EAGVAQSPRYKIIEKRQSVAFWCNPISGHATLYWYQQILGQGPKLLIQFQNNGVVDDSQLPKDRFSAERLKGVDSTLKIQPAKLEDSAVYLCASSLRTELSYEQYFGPGTRLTVT.

The chain uses TRBV14 and TRBJ2-3; D gene ambiguous. Germline V gene lookup returns CDR1 SGHDN and CDR2 FVKESK. The ends were cut back, 0 bases at V and 0 bases at J, with 4 bases in the middle. This CDR3 is built from 14 residues. This CDR3 is CASSQEASTDTQYF. The CDR3 DNA reads as TGTGCCAGCAGCCAAGAGGCTAGCACAGATACGCAGTATTTT.

V and J are TRBV11-2 and TRBJ1-4; D is unclear. V dropped 5 bases and J dropped 4 bases, with 17 bases sitting between them. The CDR3 spans 16 residues. Germline V gives CDR1 SGHAT, CDR2 FQNNGV. The CDR3 nucleotides read TGTGCCAGCAGCCCCGGGTCGTCCAGCCTTAATGAAAAACTGTTTTTT. Its protein product is CASSPGSSSLNEKLFF.

The chain recombines TRBV14 with TRBJ2-7; 7 bases line up with TRBD1. The CDR3 length is 14 residues. Germline V lookup: CDR1 SGHDN, CDR2 FVKESK. V was clipped by 1 base and J by 2 bases; unmatched bases: 2. DNA for the CDR3: TGTGCCAGCAGCCAAGGTACAGGGGCCTACGAGCAGTACTTC. As protein: CASSQGTGAYEQYF. Combining the CDR3 with reference TRBV14 and TRBJ2-7 gives the whole variable domain EAGVTQFPSHSVIEKGQTVTLRCDPISGHDNLYWYRRVMGKEIKFLLHFVKESKQDESGMPNNRFLAERTGGTYSTLKVQPAELEDSGVYFCASSQGTGAYEQYFGPGTRLTVT.

This clone was detected only once. CDR3 bases: TGTGCCACCAGCAGAAGTCCCGGGACAGGTTCAGATACGCAGTATTTT. Amino acids: CATSRSPGTGSDTQYF. The V gene is TRBV15, the J gene TRBJ2-3, with 8 positions matching TRBD1. Germline CDR1 is LNHNV and CDR2 is YYDKDF (reference sequence). The CDR3 sequence is 16 residues long. V trimming: 2 bases; J trimming: 4 bases; junction bases outside the gene matches: 8.

The rearrangement links TRBV5-1 to TRBJ2-3; D may be TRBD1 (5 bases). Trimming shortened V by 1 base and J by 1 base, and 19 bases separated the two germline ends. The CDR3 is made up of 18 amino acids. The V gene's germline CDR1 is SGHRS and CDR2 YFSETQ. CDR3 residues: CASSLRIGWEQGTDTQYF. DNA of the CDR3: TGCGCCAGCAGCTTGAGGATAGGGTGGGAACAGGGCACAGATACGCAGTATTTT.

The gene calls are TRBV4-1 and TRBJ2-1; 10 nucleotides match TRBD2. The CDR3 extends over 16 amino acids. Trimming took 0 bases from V and 4 from J; bases not matched to a gene: 3. Germline CDR1 MGHRA, CDR2 YSYEKL. CDR3 nucleotides: TGCGCCAGCAGCCAAGATCTAGCGGGGGTATACAATGAGCAGTTCTTC. This sequence encodes CASSQDLAGVYNEQFF.

The chain is built from TRBV9 and TRBJ1-2; 12 nucleotides line up with TRBD1. The CDR3 runs 15 residues. V was clipped by 4 bases and J by 9 bases; unmatched bases: 10. Germline values: CDR1 SGDLS, CDR2 YYNGEE. CDR3 in DNA: TGTGCCAGCAGCCCCCGGGACAGGGGGCATATGAGCTACACCTTC. Its translation: CASSPRDRGHMSYTF.

V gene TRBV5-6 combines with J gene TRBJ1-2, with unresolved D. Germline CDR1 is SGHDT and CDR2 is YYEEEE. V lost 4 bases and J lost 5, with 9 bases in between. The length of the CDR3 is 12 residues. The CDR3 is CASSRVRYGYTF. CDR3 nucleotide sequence: TGTGCCAGCAGCCGTGTTAGATATGGCTACACCTTC. The full variable domain, with the rest looked up from reference TRBV5-6 and TRBJ1-2, is DAGVTQSPTHLIKTRGQQVTLRCSPKSGHDTVSWYQQALGQGPQFIFQYYEEEERQRGNFPDRFSGHQFPNYSSELNVNALLLGDSALYLCASSRVRYGYTFGSGTRLTVV.

For the CDR3, the DNA is TGTGCCAGCAGCTTAGGCAGGGCCACCTACGAGCAGTACTTC. Translation gives CASSLGRATYEQYF. The rearrangement joins TRBV13 to TRBJ2-7; tentative D call: TRBD1 (5 bases). This CDR3 spans 14 amino acids. V shed 0 bases and J shed 2 bases, with 8 bases lying between them. Germline V lookup: CDR1 PRHDT, CDR2 FYEKMQ (reference sequence).

A few counts support this clone. The gene calls are TRBV19 and TRBJ2-7; 9 bases fit TRBD1. This CDR3 has 15 amino acids. J lost 7 bases, V lost 2 bases, and 9 bases had no gene match. Germline V gene lookup returns CDR1 LNHDA and CDR2 SQIVND (reference sequence). The CDR3 nucleotides are TGTGCCAGTAGTATATGGGACAGGGTCGTAGGGGAGCAGTACTTC. It translates to CASSIWDRVVGEQYF.

CDR3: CASSPDRGGNQPQHF. CDR3 bases: TGTGCCAGCAGTCCCGACAGGGGTGGCAATCAGCCCCAGCATTTT. This chain links TRBV2 with TRBJ1-5; TRBD1 agrees at 8 bases. The CDR3 spans 15 residues. The germline V gene encodes CDR1 SNHLY and CDR2 FYNNEI. The J segment lost 2 bases and the V segment lost 5 bases, leaving 5 bases of the junction unmatched.

The V and J genes are TRBV4-3 and TRBJ2-7, with 7 bases that match TRBD1. The V segment lost 2 bases and the J segment 3 bases; nucleotides outside the gene matches: 7. The length of the CDR3 is 15 residues. Germline CDR1 reads LGHNA; CDR2 reads YSLEER. As DNA, the CDR3 is TGCGCCAGCAGCCAATACGGTGGGGACAGCTACGAGCAGTACTTC. Protein sequence: CASSQYGGDSYEQYF.

In this sample, this clone turned up a few times. The chain links TRBV5-5 to TRBJ2-7, with TRBD2 matching over 9 bases. V shed 3 bases and J 2 bases; nucleotides not matched to a gene: 3. This CDR3 comprises 14 residues. Germline V gene lookup returns CDR1 SGHKS and CDR2 YYEKEE (reference sequence). The DNA for the CDR3 is TGTGCCAGCAGCTCTAGCGGGACAGCCTACGAGCAGTACTTC. Translation: CASSSSGTAYEQYF.

This clone was counted only a few times. CDR3 sequence: CASSLGTNSNQPQHF. CDR3 sequence (DNA): TGTGCCAGCAGCCTCGGGACAAATAGCAATCAGCCCCAGCATTTT. The chain employs TRBV5-6 and TRBJ1-5; TRBD1 is a possible D gene (6 bases). Germline V lookup: CDR1 SGHDT, CDR2 YYEEEE. V was shortened by 4 bases and J by 0 bases, with 11 bases between the two germline ends. This CDR3 has 15 residues.

The V and J genes are TRBV30 and TRBJ1-2; D unclear. CDR3 length: 13 amino acids. V lost 4 bases to trimming and J lost 5 bases, with 14 bases between them. Germline CDR1 and CDR2: GTSNPN and SVGIG (reference sequence). The CDR3 DNA sequence: TGTGCCTGGACACCCCTTGAACAGTATGGCTACACCTTC. It specifies CAWTPLEQYGYTF.

This chain joins TRBV5-1 and TRBJ2-5; TRBD1 matches at 9 bases. CDR3 length: 15 amino acids. J was trimmed by 5 bases and V by 3 bases; bases with no gene match: 8. The germline V gene encodes CDR1 SGHRS and CDR2 YFSETQ. For the CDR3, the DNA is TGCGCCAGCAGCTCCGGGACAGGGATTGTGGAGACCCAGTACTTC. Amino acids: CASSSGTGIVETQYF.

Written as DNA, the CDR3 is TGTGCCAGCAGTGGACCCAGCAGGTACCAAGAGACCCAGTACTTC. Protein product: CASSGPSRYQETQYF. V is TRBV2 and J is TRBJ2-5; no clear D. The CDR3 consists of 15 residues. CDR1 is SNHLY, CDR2 FYNNEI, per germline. With 4 bases removed from V and 0 bases from J, the gap between germline ends came to 12 bases.

The chain is built from TRBV13 and TRBJ2-3, with 8 positions matching TRBD1. The junction had 12 bases not matched to a gene; V was cut back by 5 bases and J by 2 bases. Germline CDR1 is PRHDT and CDR2 is FYEKMQ (reference sequence). The CDR3 is 17 amino acids. DNA of the CDR3: TGTGCCAGCAGCCGTCCGGGACTCAGGGGGCCCACAGATACGCAGTATTTT. Translation gives CASSRPGLRGPTDTQYF.

J is TRBJ2-5 and V is TRBV7-2, with D hard to call. There are 13 residues in the CDR3. Trimming took 4 bases from V and 3 from J, leaving 9 bases between them. Per germline, CDR1 SGHTA and CDR2 FQGNSA. The CDR3 spells CASSSPNEETQYF. DNA of the CDR3: TGTGCCAGCAGCTCGCCTAATGAAGAGACCCAGTACTTC.

The chain couples TRBV14 to TRBJ1-2; possibly TRBD1 for D (6 bases). The CDR3 is 16 amino acids. The V gene lost 4 bases and the J gene lost 7 bases, with 22 bases spanning the gap. Per germline, CDR1 SGHDN and CDR2 FVKESK. The DNA of the CDR3 is TGTGCCAGCAGCCCCCTCGTCGGGACACGGCGTCGTGGCTACACCTTC. This sequence encodes CASSPLVGTRRRGYTF.

V usage is TRBV5-1 and J usage is TRBJ1-2, with D perhaps TRBD1 (6 bases). Trimming pared 0 bases from V and 4 bases from J, leaving 13 bases between. This CDR3 comprises 15 residues. Germline V gives CDR1 SGHRS, CDR2 YFSETQ. CDR3 DNA: TGCGCCAGCAGCTTGGGGGGGGGCGAGAGCTATGGCTACACCTTC. Translated, it gives CASSLGGGESYGYTF.

Note on this clone: This likely comes from a read error, as the CDR3 has no conserved phenylalanine or tryptophan at its end. The DNA is left out, because the CDR3 cannot be placed on it with certainty; the CDR3 is given as TCRdb lists it. The rearrangement joins TRBV7-9 to TRBJ1-1; TRBD1, the D gene given by the table, was not confirmed from the DNA. CDR1 is SEHNR and CDR2 is FQNEAQ in the germline V gene (reference sequence). The CDR3 numbers 8 amino acids, ends counted. The CDR3 sequence: CASSQGIR.

The J gene is TRBJ2-5, the V gene TRBV5-1, with D hard to call. The end of the DNA aligns better with TRBJ2-7, so the J call may be wrong. This CDR3 region has 14 residues. The germline V gene has CDR1 SGHRS and CDR2 YFSETQ. CDR3 nucleotides: TGCGCCAGCAGCTTAGTACCGAACCCCTACGAGCAGTACTTC. Its protein product is CASSLVPNPYEQYF.

The V and J genes are TRBV7-2 and TRBJ2-1; 7 positions match TRBD1. The CDR3 sequence is 15 residues long. Germline assignment: CDR1 SGHTA and CDR2 FQGNSA. Trimming removed 7 bases from V and 1 base from J; junction bases left unmatched: 7. The CDR3 protein is CASIRDSGSYNEQFF. The CDR3 bases are TGTGCCAGCATCCGGGACAGTGGATCCTACAATGAGCAGTTCTTC.